These 21 T cell receptor beta chains originate from one sample sequenced in a study of CD8 T cells in cerebrospinal fluid in Alzheimer's disease. TCRdb reanalyzed the 10x single-cell sequencing reads and collapses them to one entry per CDR3 protein, without DNA. The sample totals about 1,100 distinct CDR3 sequences. Sequenced input: cerebrospinal fluid. The receptor source for this set is a human donor in good health.

By frequency, this clonotype is large (0.1 to 1%). The chain links TRBV20-1 to TRBJ1-1. Germline V lookup: CDR1 DFQATT, CDR2 SNEGSKA (reference sequence). This CDR3 contains 16 residues. The CDR3 spells CSAREDSGKWNTEAFF.

Judged by frequency, this clonotype is medium-sized. This chain connects TRBV5-1 to TRBJ2-7. Germline V gene sequence: CDR1 SGHRS, CDR2 YFSETQ. The CDR3 extends over 15 amino acids. This CDR3 is CASSSGHTGSYEQYF.

This clonotype is classed as large (0.1 to 1%) by frequency. The chain combines TRBV28 with TRBJ2-1; there is no DNA to check the TCRdb D call of TRBD1. Germline V CDR1 and CDR2: MDHEN, SYDVKM. This CDR3 is built from 14 residues. The CDR3 protein is CAWAGASSYNEQFF.

This clonotype shows up as medium-sized by frequency. V usage is TRBV11-3 and J usage is TRBJ2-2; the TRBD1 assignment by TCRdb is unverifiable without DNA. The length of the CDR3 is 18 residues. The germline V gene has CDR1 SGHNT and CDR2 YENEEA. The CDR3 reads CASSLDTPLFGSSGELFF.

This clonotype is called medium-sized based on its frequency. This rearrangement joins TRBV6-5 to TRBJ1-6. Germline V gene lookup returns CDR1 MNHEY and CDR2 SVGAGI. The CDR3 is made up of 14 amino acids. The CDR3 spells CASRESSYNSPLHF.

Measured by frequency, this clonotype is large (0.1 to 1%). V gene TRBV7-2 combines with J gene TRBJ2-2; TCRdb's assignment of TRBD2 cannot be checked, as there is no DNA. This CDR3 is 15 amino acids long. Per the germline V gene, CDR1 is SGHTA and CDR2 is FQGNSA. The CDR3 loop reads CASSPKRGNTGELFF.

This clonotype is identified as medium-sized from frequency. The chain has TRBV4-1 and TRBJ2-3; the D call from TCRdb, TRBD1, cannot be confirmed without DNA. Per the germline V gene, CDR1 is MGHRA and CDR2 is YSYEKL. This CDR3 spans 15 amino acids. CDR3 protein: CASSYDSLSTDTQYF.

By frequency, this clonotype registers medium-sized. The V and J genes are TRBV12-3 or TRBV12-4 and TRBJ2-3; TCRdb picks TRBD1, but there is no DNA to check that call. The CDR3 is 14 amino acids. CDR3 sequence: CASRETGGGDTQYF.

This clonotype is labeled medium-sized based on frequency. The chain employs TRBV5-4 and TRBJ2-1; checking the TCRdb D call of TRBD1 is not possible without DNA. The CDR3 length is 15 residues. Germline V CDR1 and CDR2: SGHNT, YYREEE (reference sequence). The CDR3 here is CASSLAGGPGNEQFF. Based on the CDR3 plus reference TRBV5-4 and TRBJ2-1, the full variable domain is ETGVTQSPTHLIKTRGQQVTLRCSSQSGHNTVSWYQQALGQGPQFIFQYYREEENGRGNFPPRFSGLQFPNYSSELNVNALELDDSALYLCASSLAGGPGNEQFFGPGTRLTVL.

This clonotype is called medium-sized based on its frequency. This chain links TRBV5-5 with TRBJ1-5; TCRdb designates TRBD1, a call that cannot be tested without DNA. The CDR3 has 15 residues. Germline-derived CDR1 and CDR2 are SGHKS and YYEKEE (reference sequence). CDR3 region: CASSLVQGRYQPQHF.

This clonotype is identified as medium-sized from frequency. V usage is TRBV9 and J usage is TRBJ2-5; TCRdb selects TRBD2, and the lack of DNA leaves this call unchecked. The germline V gene has CDR1 SGDLS and CDR2 YYNGEE. This CDR3 is built from 16 residues. The CDR3: CASSVDPLAGSETQYF.

By frequency, this clonotype registers medium-sized. V is TRBV11-2 and J is TRBJ2-1; TCRdb proposes TRBD1, but this gene call is untestable without DNA. The germline CDR1 and CDR2 sequences are SGHAT and FQNNGV. The CDR3 length is 15 residues. The CDR3 sequence is CASSGGRAVGREQFF.

CDR3 loop: CASSPRGGREETQYF. V usage is TRBV7-2 and J usage is TRBJ2-5; TCRdb designates TRBD2, a call that cannot be tested without DNA. Looked up from germline, CDR1 is SGHTA and CDR2 is FQGNSA. The CDR3 has 15 residues.

This clonotype is identified as large (0.1 to 1%) from frequency. This rearrangement joins TRBV7-2 to TRBJ1-1. The CDR3 contains 14 residues. Germline V gives CDR1 SGHTA, CDR2 FQGNSA. The CDR3 protein is CASGRLGLNTEAFF.

By frequency, this clonotype registers medium-sized. The genes are TRBV20-1 and TRBJ2-5. This CDR3 region has 12 residues. Germline CDR1 and CDR2: DFQATT and SNEGSKA (reference sequence). The CDR3 loop is CSAGINQETQYF.

This clonotype is medium-sized by frequency. This chain connects TRBV7-3 to TRBJ2-5; the D call of TRBD1 rests on TCRdb alone, since no DNA is present to check it. This CDR3 contains 13 residues. CDR1 is SGHTA, CDR2 FQGTGA, per germline. Here the CDR3 reads CASSLQGEETQYF.

This clonotype is labeled medium-sized based on frequency. The V and J genes are TRBV6-5 and TRBJ2-2; the D call of TRBD1 rests on TCRdb alone, since no DNA is present to check it. Germline CDR1 reads MNHEY; CDR2 reads SVGAGI. This CDR3 has 15 residues. CDR3: CASSYRGQNTGELFF.

The chain links TRBV29-1 to TRBJ1-2; TCRdb indicates TRBD1, and absent DNA this call remains unverified. Per the germline V gene, CDR1 is SQVTM and CDR2 is ANQGSEA. The CDR3 extends over 13 amino acids. CDR3 protein: CSASTGGEAGYTF.

This clonotype is identified as large (0.1 to 1%) from frequency. J is TRBJ2-7 and V is TRBV11-2; TCRdb designates TRBD1, a call that cannot be tested without DNA. Germline CDR1 is SGHAT and CDR2 is FQNNGV. This CDR3 has 16 amino acids. The CDR3 reads CASSLAAGTATYEQYF.

By frequency, this clonotype registers medium-sized. The chain has TRBV7-9 and TRBJ1-1; TCRdb selects TRBD1, and the lack of DNA leaves this call unchecked. The CDR3 covers 15 residues. From germline, CDR1 is SEHNR and CDR2 FQNEAQ (reference sequence). Here the CDR3 reads CASIPRPGMNTEAFF.

This clonotype is medium-sized by frequency. This chain joins TRBV7-9 and TRBJ2-2. There are 12 residues in the CDR3. Germline CDR1 SEHNR, CDR2 FQNEAQ (reference sequence). CDR3 sequence: CASSLGSGELFF.